This T cell receptor beta chain was captured by sequencing in a study of identical twins. General study results and limits: There was an excess of low generation probability in the out-of-frame alpha sequences that twins shared. Excess sharing by twins proved weaker in beta out-of-frame sequences.

V gave up 6 bases and J gave up 6 bases; unmatched junction bases: 14. Germline values: CDR1 SGHRS, CDR2 YFSETQ. The CDR3 runs 15 residues. TCRdb redid the calling of the 5' RACE reads with MiXCR, one entry per CDR3 protein. The sample contains fewer than 650,000 distinct CDR3 sequences, just over 7% of which appear only once. Note on this clonotype: Its antigen is as yet unknown.

This same sample was also part of a study on yellow fever vaccine responses in identical twins. That report adds: In identical twins, vaccine T cell responses appeared partly shared and partly individual.

V gene TRBV5-1 combines with J gene TRBJ1-1, with 7 positions matching TRBD1. Material: PBMCs. The receptor's source is a woman aged 18-29 years in good health. DNA of the CDR3: TGCGCCAGCACGCAATACAGGGGCTCTAGGGCTGAAGCTTTCTTT. This translates into CASTQYRGSRAEAFF.